The clone carrying this T cell receptor beta chain was detected once. Antigen unknown. The source of the sample is a study of long-term antiretroviral therapy in people with HIV. Points from the study as a whole: HIV repertoire CDR3 lengths ranged less widely than those of controls. Clones with expansion before ART led the repertoire at all time points. Blood sampling spanned 2004 to 2017, possibly under older ART regimens.

DNA was extracted from roughly 0.93-9.6 million thawed cryopreserved PBMC. Trimming shortened V by 5 bases and J by 6 bases, and 14 bases separated the two germline ends. This CDR3 has 13 residues. Germline assignment: CDR1 LNHDA and CDR2 SQIVND (reference sequence). Researchers report immunoSEQ v3.0 was run at survey level. TCRdb's copy holds only in-frame clones and misses some; the assay was immunoSEQ multiplex PCR. This repertoire shows tens of thousands of clones, roughly 93% found once; its top ten account for 9% to 12%. The source was unsorted PBMCs, collected 6.2 years after starting antiretroviral therapy. The chain has TRBV19 and TRBJ2-7, with D tentatively TRBD1 (5 bases). The source of this sequence is a man in his forties with HIV. CDR3 loop: CASSADQGTEQYF. The DNA of the CDR3 is TGTGCCAGTAGTGCCGATCAGGGCACCGAGCAGTACTTC.